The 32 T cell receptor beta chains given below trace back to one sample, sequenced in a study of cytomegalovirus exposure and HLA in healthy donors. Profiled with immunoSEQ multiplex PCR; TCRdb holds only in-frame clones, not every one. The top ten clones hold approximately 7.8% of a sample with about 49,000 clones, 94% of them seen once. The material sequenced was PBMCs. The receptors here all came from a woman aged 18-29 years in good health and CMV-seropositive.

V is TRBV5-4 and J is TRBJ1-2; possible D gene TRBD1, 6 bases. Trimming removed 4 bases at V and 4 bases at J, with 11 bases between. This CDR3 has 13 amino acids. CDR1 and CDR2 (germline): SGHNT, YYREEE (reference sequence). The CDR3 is CASSPGGAYGYTF. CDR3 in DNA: TGTGCCAGCAGCCCGGGGGGGGCCTATGGCTACACCTTC.

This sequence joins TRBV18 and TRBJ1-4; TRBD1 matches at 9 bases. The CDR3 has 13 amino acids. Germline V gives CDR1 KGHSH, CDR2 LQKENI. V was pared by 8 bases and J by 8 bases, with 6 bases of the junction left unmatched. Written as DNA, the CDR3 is TGTGCCAGCAAGGGACAGGGCCACGAAAAACTGTTTTTT. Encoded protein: CASKGQGHEKLFF. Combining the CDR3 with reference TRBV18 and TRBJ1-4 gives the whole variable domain NAGVMQNPRHLVRRRGQEARLRCSPMKGHSHVYWYRQLPEEGLKFMVYLQKENIIDESGMPKERFSAEFPKEGPSILRIQQVVRGDSAAYFCASKGQGHEKLFFGSGTQLSVL.

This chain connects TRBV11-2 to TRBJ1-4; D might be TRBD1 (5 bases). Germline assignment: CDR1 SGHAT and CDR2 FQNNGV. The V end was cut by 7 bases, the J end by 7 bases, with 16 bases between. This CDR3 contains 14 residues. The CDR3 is CASTNRGHGEKLFF. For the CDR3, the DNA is TGTGCCAGCACTAATAGGGGTCATGGTGAAAAACTGTTTTTT.

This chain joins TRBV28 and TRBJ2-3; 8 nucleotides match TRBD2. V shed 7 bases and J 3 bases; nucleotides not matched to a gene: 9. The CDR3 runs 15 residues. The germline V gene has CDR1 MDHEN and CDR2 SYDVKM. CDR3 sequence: CASIPGGVGTDTQYF. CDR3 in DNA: TGTGCCAGCATCCCCGGGGGGGTAGGTACAGATACGCAGTATTTT.

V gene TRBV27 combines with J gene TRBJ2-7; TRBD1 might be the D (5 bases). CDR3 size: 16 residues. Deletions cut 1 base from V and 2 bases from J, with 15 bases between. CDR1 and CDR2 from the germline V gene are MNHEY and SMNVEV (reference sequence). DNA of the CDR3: TGTGCCAGCAGTTTATTTTCCGTGCCAGGGACCTACGAGCAGTACTTC. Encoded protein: CASSLFSVPGTYEQYF.

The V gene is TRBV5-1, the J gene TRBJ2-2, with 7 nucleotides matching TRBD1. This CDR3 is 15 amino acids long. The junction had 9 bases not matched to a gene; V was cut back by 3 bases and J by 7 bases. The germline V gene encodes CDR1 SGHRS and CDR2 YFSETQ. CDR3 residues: CASSSRLQGSGELFF. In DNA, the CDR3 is TGCGCCAGCAGCTCGAGATTACAGGGGAGCGGGGAGCTGTTTTTT. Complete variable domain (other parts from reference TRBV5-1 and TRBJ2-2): KAGVTQTPRYLIKTRGQQVTLSCSPISGHRSVSWYQQTPGQGLQFLFEYFSETQRNKGNFPGRFSGRQFSNSRSEMNVSTLELGDSALYLCASSSRLQGSGELFFGEGSRLTVL.

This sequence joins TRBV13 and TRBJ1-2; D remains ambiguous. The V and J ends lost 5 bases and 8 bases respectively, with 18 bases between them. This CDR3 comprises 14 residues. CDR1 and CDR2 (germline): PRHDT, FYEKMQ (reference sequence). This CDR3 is CASSPRPPAGGYTF. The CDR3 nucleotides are TGTGCCAGCAGCCCTAGGCCCCCGGCGGGGGGCTACACCTTC.

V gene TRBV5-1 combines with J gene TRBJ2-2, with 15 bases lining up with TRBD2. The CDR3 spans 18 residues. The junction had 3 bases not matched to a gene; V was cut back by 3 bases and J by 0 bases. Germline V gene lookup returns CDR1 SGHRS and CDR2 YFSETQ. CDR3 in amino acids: CASSSGLAGGTNTGELFF. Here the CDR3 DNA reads TGCGCCAGCAGCTCCGGACTAGCGGGAGGGACGAACACCGGGGAGCTGTTTTTT.

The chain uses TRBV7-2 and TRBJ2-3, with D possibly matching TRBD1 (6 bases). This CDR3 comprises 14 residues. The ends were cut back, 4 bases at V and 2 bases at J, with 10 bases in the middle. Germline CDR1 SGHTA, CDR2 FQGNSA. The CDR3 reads CASSYDRYTDTQYF. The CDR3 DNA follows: TGTGCCAGCAGCTACGACAGGTACACAGATACGCAGTATTTT.

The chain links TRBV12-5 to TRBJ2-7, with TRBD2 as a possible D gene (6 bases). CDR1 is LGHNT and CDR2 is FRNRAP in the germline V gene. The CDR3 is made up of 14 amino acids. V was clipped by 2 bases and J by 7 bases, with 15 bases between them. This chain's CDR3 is CASGLKGLDREQYF. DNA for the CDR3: TGTGCTAGTGGTTTGAAGGGACTTGACCGGGAGCAGTACTTC.

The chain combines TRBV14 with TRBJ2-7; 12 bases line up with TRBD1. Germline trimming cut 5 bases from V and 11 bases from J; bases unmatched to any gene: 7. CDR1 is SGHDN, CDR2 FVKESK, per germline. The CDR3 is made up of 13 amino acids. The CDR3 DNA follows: TGTGCCAGCAGCACCCGGGACAGGGGGCCTAAGTACTTC. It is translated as CASSTRDRGPKYF.

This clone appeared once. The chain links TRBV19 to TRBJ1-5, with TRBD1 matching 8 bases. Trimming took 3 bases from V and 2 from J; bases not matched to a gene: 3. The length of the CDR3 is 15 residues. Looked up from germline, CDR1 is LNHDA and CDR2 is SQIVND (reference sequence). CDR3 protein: CASSIGQGGNQPQHF. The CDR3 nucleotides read TGTGCCAGTAGTATCGGACAGGGAGGCAATCAGCCCCAGCATTTT. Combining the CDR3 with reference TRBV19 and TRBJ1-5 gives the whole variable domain DGGITQSPKYLFRKEGQNVTLSCEQNLNHDAMYWYRQDPGQGLRLIYYSQIVNDFQKGDIAEGYSVSREKKESFPLTVTSAQKNPTAFYLCASSIGQGGNQPQHFGDGTRLSIL.

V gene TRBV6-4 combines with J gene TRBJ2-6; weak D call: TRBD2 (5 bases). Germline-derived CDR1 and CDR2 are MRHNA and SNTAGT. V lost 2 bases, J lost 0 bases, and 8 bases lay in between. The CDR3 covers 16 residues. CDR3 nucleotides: TGTGCCAGCAGTGACACAGCGGTCTCTGGGGCCAACGTCCTGACTTTC. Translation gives CASSDTAVSGANVLTF.

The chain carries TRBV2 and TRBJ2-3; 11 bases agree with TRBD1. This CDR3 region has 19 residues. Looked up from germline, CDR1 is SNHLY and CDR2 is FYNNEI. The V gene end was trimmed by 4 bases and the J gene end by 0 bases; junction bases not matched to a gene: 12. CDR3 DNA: TGTGCCAGCAGTGGGAAGAGAGGACAGGGGGCTTCTAGCACAGATACGCAGTATTTT. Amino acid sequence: CASSGKRGQGASSTDTQYF.

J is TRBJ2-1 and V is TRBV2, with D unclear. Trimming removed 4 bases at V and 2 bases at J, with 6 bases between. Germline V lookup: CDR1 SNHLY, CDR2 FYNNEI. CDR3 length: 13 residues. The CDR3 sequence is CASSVSAYNEQFF. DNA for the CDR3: TGTGCCAGCAGTGTATCAGCCTACAATGAGCAGTTCTTC. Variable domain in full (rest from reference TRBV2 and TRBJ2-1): EPEVTQTPSHQVTQMGQEVILRCVPISNHLYFYWYRQILGQKVEFLVSFYNNEISEKSEIFDDQFSVERPDGSNFTLKIRSTKLEDSAMYFCASSVSAYNEQFFGPGTRLTVL.

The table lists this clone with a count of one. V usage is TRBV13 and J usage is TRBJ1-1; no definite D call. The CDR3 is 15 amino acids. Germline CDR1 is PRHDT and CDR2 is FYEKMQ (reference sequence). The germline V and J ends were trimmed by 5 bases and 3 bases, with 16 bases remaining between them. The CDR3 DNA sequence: TGTGCCAGCAGCCCCCGCCGAGGGATCGACACTGAAGCTTTCTTT. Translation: CASSPRRGIDTEAFF.

CDR3 coding DNA: TGTGCCAGCAGCGTATCCCCTAATAGCGGGAGCAACGAGCAGTACTTC. This gives the protein CASSVSPNSGSNEQYF. The V call is TRBV9, the J call TRBJ2-7; 9 bases are a match to TRBD2. J gave up 5 bases and V 1 base, and 10 bases lay outside the gene matches. Germline CDR1 reads SGDLS; CDR2 reads YYNGEE. The CDR3 is 16 residues long.

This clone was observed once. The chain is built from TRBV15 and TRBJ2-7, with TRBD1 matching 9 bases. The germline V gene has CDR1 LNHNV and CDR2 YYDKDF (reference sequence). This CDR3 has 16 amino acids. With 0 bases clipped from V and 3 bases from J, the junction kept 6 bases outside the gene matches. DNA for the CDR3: TGTGCCACCAGCAGAGACCCCGGGACAGGGCTCTACGAGCAGTACTTC. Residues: CATSRDPGTGLYEQYF. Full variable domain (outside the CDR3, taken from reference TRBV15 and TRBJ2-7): DAMVIQNPRYQVTQFGKPVTLSCSQTLNHNVMYWYQQKSSQAPKLLFHYYDKDFNNEADTPDNFQSRRPNTSFCFLDIRSPGLGDTAMYLCATSRDPGTGLYEQYFGPGTRLTVT.

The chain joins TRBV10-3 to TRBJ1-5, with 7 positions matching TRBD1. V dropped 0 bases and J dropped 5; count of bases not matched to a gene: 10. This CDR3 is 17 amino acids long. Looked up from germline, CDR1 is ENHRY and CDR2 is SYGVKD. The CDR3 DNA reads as TGTGCCATCAGTGAGTCAGGGTTACAGGGGTCGGATCAGCCCCAGCATTTT. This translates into CAISESGLQGSDQPQHF.

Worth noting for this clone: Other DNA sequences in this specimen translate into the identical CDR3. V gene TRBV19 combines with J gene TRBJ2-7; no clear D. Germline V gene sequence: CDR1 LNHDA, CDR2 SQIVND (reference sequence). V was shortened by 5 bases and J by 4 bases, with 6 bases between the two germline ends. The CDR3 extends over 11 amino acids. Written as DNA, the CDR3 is TGTGCCAGTAGTGGAGCTTACGAGCAGTACTTC. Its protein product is CASSGAYEQYF. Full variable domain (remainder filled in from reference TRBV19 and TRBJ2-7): DGGITQSPKYLFRKEGQNVTLSCEQNLNHDAMYWYRQDPGQGLRLIYYSQIVNDFQKGDIAEGYSVSREKKESFPLTVTSAQKNPTAFYLCASSGAYEQYFGPGTRLTVT.

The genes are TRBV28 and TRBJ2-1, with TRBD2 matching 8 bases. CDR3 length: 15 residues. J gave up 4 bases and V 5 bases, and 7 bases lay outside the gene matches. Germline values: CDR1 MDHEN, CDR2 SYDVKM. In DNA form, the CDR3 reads TGTGCCAGCAGTACCCTTAGCGGGATATACAATGAGCAGTTCTTC. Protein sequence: CASSTLSGIYNEQFF.

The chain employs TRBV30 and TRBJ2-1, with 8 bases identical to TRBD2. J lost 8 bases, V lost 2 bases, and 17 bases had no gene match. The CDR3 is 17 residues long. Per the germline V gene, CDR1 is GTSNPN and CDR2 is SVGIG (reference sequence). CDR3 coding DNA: TGTGCCTGGAGTATGGGGCGCGGCGGGAGGAGAGGGGATGAGCAGTTCTTC. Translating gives CAWSMGRGGRRGDEQFF.

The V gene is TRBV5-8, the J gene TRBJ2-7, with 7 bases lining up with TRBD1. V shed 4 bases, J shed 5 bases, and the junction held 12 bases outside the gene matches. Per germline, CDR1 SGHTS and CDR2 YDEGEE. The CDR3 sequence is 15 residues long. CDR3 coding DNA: TGTGCCAGCAGCATAAATCGACAGGGTACGGACGAGCAGTACTTC. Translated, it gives CASSINRQGTDEQYF.

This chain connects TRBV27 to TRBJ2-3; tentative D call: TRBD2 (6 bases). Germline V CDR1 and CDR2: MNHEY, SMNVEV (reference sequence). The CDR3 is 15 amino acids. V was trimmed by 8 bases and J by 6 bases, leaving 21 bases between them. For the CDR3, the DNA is TGTGCCAGCGTCCCCGAGGTCGGCGGAGGGGATACGCAGTATTTT. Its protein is CASVPEVGGGDTQYF.

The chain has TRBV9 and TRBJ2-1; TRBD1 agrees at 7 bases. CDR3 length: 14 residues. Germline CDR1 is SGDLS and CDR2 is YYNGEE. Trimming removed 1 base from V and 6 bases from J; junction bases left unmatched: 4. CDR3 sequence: CASSVQAGGNEQFF. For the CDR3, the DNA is TGTGCCAGCAGCGTACAGGCAGGGGGCAATGAGCAGTTCTTC.

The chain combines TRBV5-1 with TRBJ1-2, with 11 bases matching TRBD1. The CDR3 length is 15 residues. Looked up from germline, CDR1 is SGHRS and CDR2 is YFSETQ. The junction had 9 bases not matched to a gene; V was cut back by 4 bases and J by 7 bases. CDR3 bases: TGCGCCAGCAGCGGACAGGGGGCGGCAAACGGTGGCTACACCTTC. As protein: CASSGQGAANGGYTF.

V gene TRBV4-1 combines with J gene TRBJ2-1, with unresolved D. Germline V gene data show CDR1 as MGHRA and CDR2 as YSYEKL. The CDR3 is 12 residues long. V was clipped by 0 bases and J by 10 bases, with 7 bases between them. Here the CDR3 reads CASSQDLREQFF. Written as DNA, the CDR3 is TGCGCCAGCAGCCAAGATCTCAGGGAGCAGTTCTTC.

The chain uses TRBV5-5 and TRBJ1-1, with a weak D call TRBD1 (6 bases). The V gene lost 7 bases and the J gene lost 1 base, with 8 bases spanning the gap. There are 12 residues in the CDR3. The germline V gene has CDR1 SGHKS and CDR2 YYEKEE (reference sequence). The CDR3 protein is CASGQRNTEAFF. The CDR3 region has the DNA TGTGCCAGCGGACAGAGGAACACTGAAGCTTTCTTT.

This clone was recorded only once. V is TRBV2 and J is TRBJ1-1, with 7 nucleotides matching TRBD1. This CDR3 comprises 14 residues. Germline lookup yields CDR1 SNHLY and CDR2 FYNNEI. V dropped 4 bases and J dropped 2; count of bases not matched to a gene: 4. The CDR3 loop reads CASSGRGGNTEAFF. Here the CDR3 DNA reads TGTGCCAGCAGTGGTCGAGGGGGCAACACTGAAGCTTTCTTT.

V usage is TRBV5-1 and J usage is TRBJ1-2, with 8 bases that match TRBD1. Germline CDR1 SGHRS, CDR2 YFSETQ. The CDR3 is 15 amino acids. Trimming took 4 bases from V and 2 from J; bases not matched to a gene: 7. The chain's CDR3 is CASSATGTGNYGYTF. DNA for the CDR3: TGCGCCAGCAGCGCCACCGGGACAGGCAACTATGGCTACACCTTC.

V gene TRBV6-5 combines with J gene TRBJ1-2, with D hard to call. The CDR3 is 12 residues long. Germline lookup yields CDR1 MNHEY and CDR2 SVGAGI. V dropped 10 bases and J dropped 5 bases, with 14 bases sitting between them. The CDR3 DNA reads TGTGCCACCCGGGAAGGCACTTATGGCTACACCTTC. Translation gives CATREGTYGYTF.

The chain's CDR3 is CASSPGQKPYEQYF. The CDR3 bases are TGTGCCAGCTCACCGGGACAGAAGCCCTACGAGCAGTACTTC. J is TRBJ2-7 and V is TRBV18; 7 positions agree with TRBD1. CDR1 KGHSH and CDR2 LQKENI come from the germline V gene. Trimming took 3 bases from V and 2 from J; bases not matched to a gene: 4. This CDR3 is 14 amino acids long. The full variable domain, its missing parts supplied by reference TRBV18 and TRBJ2-7, is NAGVMQNPRHLVRRRGQEARLRCSPMKGHSHVYWYRQLPEEGLKFMVYLQKENIIDESGMPKERFSAEFPKEGPSILRIQQVVRGDSAAYFCASSPGQKPYEQYFGPGTRLTVT.